A selection of T cell receptor beta chains follows, all from one sample in a study of blood T cell repertoires in COVID-19. TCRdb keeps only in-frame clones here, not all; method: immunoSEQ multiplex PCR. The sample comprises 25,000 to 35,000 clones, about 85% of which are singletons, and roughly a sixth rests with the top ten. Material for sequencing was peripheral blood. The receptors were sampled from an older woman with acute or convalescent COVID-19. Both conserved end residues are part of each CDR3. Size values are once, few and many counts, or a class for expanded clones, and some rows have none.

v_gene	abundance	CDR3aa
TRBV5-6	.	CASSLVGGRYYEQYF
TRBV15	.	CATGVNTEAFF
TRBV6-4	.	CASSDSGGGTDTQYF
TRBV13	few	CASSLGVPDREADTQYF
TRBV5-1	.	CASSLVAGGPDEQFF
TRBV6-4	.	CASIPRTGGRNEQYF
TRBV5-1	.	CASSLRGREEKLFF
TRBV19	.	CASSTTGETQYF
TRBV2	.	CASSDRRGETQYF
TRBV5-1	.	CASSPGTGIEPQHF